This T cell receptor beta chain was captured in a study of tumor-infiltrating lymphocytes in localized non-small cell lung cancer. This clone occurred a few times. This table comes from immunoSEQ multiplex PCR, and its TCRdb copy is limited to in-frame clones, with some not included. This table holds roughly 3,300 clones, 55% to 60% found once. With 1 base removed from V and 5 bases from J, the gap between germline ends came to 6 bases. This CDR3 contains 13 residues. Germline V CDR1 and CDR2: SGHAT, FQNNGV. This clonotype was sampled from a human donor with non-small cell lung cancer. The sample comprised uninvolved lung tissue not adjacent to the tumor. The chain joins TRBV11-2 to TRBJ2-1, with unresolved D. The DNA for the CDR3 is TGTGCCAGCAGCTTAGCGGGTCACAATGAGCAGTTCTTC. Its protein is CASSLAGHNEQFF.